This T cell receptor (beta chain) was recorded in a study of T cell clones after liver transplantation. Turning to the study itself: Tolerance: complete withdrawal held at least one year, liver enzymes staying within twice normal.

The ends lost 4 bases at V and 1 base at J; junction bases unmatched: 4. From germline, CDR1 is PRHDT and CDR2 FYEKMQ (reference sequence). The CDR3 consists of 15 residues. TCRdb's table, derived via immunoSEQ multiplex PCR, lists solely in-frame clones and lacks some. This table holds approximately 22,000 clones, approximately 93% found once. This clone was picked up one time. The sample in question was CD8+ T cells from blood, obtained less than 27 months after liver transplant. This chain joins TRBV13 and TRBJ1-5; 7 bases match TRBD1. This clonotype was sampled from a human patient who received a liver transplant. Some T cells may originate from the graft donor. In DNA form, the CDR3 reads TGTGCCAGCAGCTACGGGACAGCGAGCAATCAGCCCCAGCATTTT. This encodes CASSYGTASNQPQHF.